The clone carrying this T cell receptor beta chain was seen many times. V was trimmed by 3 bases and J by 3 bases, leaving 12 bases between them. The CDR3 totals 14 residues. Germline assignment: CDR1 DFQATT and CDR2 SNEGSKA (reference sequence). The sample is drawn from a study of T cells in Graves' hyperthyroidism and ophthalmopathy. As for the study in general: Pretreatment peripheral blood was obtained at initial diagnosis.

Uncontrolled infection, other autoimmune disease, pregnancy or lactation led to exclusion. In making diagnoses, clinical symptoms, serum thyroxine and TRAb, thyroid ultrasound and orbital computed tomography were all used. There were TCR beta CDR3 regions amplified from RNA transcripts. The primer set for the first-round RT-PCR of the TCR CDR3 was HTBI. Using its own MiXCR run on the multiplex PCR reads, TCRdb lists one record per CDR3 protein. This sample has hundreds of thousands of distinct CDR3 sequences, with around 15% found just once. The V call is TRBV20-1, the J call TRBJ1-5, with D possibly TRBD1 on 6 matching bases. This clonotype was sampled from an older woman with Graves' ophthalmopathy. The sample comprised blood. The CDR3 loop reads CSARVGGTNQPQHF. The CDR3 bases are TGCAGTGCTAGGGTTGGGGGCACCAATCAGCCCCAGCATTTT.